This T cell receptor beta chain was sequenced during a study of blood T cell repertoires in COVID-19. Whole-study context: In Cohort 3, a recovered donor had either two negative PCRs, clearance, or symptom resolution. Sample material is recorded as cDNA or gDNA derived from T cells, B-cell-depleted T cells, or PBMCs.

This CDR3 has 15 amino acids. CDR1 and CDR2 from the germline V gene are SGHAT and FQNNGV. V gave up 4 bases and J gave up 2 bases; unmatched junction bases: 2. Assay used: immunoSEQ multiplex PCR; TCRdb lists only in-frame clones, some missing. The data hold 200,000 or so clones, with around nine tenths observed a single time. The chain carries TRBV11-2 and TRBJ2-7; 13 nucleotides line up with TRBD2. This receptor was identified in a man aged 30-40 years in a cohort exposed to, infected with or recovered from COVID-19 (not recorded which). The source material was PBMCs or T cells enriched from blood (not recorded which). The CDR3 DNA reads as TGTGCCAGCAGCTCGACTAGCGGGAGGACCTACGAGCAGTACTTC. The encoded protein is CASSSTSGRTYEQYF.